This TCR beta chain came from a study of shared clonotypes between healthy human individuals. Study at large: Two women and a few men aged 18 to 49 served as donors. There were three CD4 naive, three CD4 memory, two CD8 naive and one CD8 memory plates per donor.

As concerns this clone: Its antigen is still unknown.

CD8 cells classed as naive were CD45RO-negative and positively selected for CCR7, excluding terminally differentiated effector memory CD45RA+ cells. Study results and caveats: The low donor count limited represented genetic and exposure-history diversity.

The method was immunoSEQ multiplex PCR; TCRdb's version includes in-frame clones alone and lacks a portion of them. The table includes roughly 2,000,000 clones, approximately 95% detected once. Germline V gene data show CDR1 as LGHNA and CDR2 as YSLEER. The ends were cut back, 4 bases at V and 6 bases at J, with 13 bases in the middle. This CDR3 has 14 residues. The receptor's source is a man aged 18 to 30 in good health. The chain has TRBV4-3 and TRBJ2-1; D perhaps matches TRBD1 (6 bases). What was sequenced was naive CD8+ T cells sorted from blood. CDR3 region: CASSRGQGGNEQFF. CDR3 sequence (DNA): TGCGCCAGCAGCCGGGGGCAGGGTGGCAATGAGCAGTTCTTC.